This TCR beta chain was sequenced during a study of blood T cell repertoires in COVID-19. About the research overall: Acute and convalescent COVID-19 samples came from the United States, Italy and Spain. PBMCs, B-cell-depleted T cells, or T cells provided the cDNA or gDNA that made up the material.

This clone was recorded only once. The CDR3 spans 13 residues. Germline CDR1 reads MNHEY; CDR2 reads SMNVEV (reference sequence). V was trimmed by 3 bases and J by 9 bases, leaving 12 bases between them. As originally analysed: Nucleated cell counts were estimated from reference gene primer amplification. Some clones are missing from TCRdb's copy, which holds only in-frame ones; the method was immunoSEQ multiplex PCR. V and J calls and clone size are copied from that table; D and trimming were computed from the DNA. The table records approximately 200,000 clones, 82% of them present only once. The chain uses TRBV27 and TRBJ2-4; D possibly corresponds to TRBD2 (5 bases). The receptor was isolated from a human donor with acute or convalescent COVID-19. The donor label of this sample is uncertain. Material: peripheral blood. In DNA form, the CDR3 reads TGTGCCAGCAGTTTCGGGGTTAACGGCATTCAGTACTTC. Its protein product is CASSFGVNGIQYF.